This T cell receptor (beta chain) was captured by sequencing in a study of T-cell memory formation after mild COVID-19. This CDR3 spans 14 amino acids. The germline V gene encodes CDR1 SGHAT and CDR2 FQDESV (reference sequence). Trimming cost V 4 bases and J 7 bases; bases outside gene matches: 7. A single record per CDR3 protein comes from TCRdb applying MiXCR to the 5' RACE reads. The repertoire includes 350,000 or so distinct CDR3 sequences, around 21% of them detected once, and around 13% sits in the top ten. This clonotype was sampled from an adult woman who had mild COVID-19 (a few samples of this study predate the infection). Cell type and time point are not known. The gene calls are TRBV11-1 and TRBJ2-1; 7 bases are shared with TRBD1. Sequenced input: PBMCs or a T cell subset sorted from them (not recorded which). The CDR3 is CASSSGGSVNEQFF. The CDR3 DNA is TGTGCCAGCAGCTCAGGGGGTTCTGTTAATGAGCAGTTCTTC. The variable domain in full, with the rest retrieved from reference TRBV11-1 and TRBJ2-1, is EAEVAQSPRYKITEKSQAVAFWCDPISGHATLYWYRQILGQGPELLVQFQDESVVDDSQLPKDRFSAERLKGVDSTLKIQPAELGDSAMYLCASSSGGSVNEQFFGPGTRLTVL.